The clone carrying this T cell receptor beta chain was found a few times. PCR was performed a second time for about 7 to 12 cycles using a sample-barcoded 5' primer and a J-beta primer mix. TCRdb re-called the 5' RACE reads through MiXCR, storing one row per CDR3 protein. The table has roughly 1.4 million distinct CDR3 sequences, almost 60% seen once. The data were obtained in a study of blood T cells in healthy people across ages. Germline loops: CDR1 MNHEY, CDR2 SMNVEV (reference sequence). The CDR3 has 15 amino acids. V lost 4 bases to trimming and J lost 7 bases; unmatched junction nucleotides: 11. Donors were healthy Caucasian individuals from Russia aged about 6 to 90.

This TCR was sampled from a man between 18 and 29 years old in good health. Sequenced sample: blood. The rearrangement links TRBV27 to TRBJ1-2; TRBD1 matches at 8 bases. Here the CDR3 DNA reads TGTGCCAGCAGTTCACGGACAGGGCGAACCCCTGGCTACACCTTC. Translation gives CASSSRTGRTPGYTF.